This section outlines one TCR beta chain sequence together with its context. Assay: immunoSEQ multiplex PCR; the TCRdb copy retains only in-frame clones and omits some. This table holds approximately 300,000 clones, around 89% found once. This specimen belongs to a study of blood T cell repertoires in COVID-19. The specimen sequenced was PBMCs or T cells enriched from blood (not recorded which). The sequence derives from a woman between 18 and 29 years old with acute COVID-19.

CDR3 bases: TGCAGCTATCGGGGGACAGGGGCGAGCACAGATACGCAGTATTTT. Translation gives CSYRGTGASTDTQYF. V gene TRBV29-1 combines with J gene TRBJ2-3, with 10 bases that match TRBD1. This CDR3 has 15 amino acids. V shed 8 bases, J shed 0 bases, and the junction held 8 bases outside the gene matches. Germline lookup yields CDR1 SQVTM and CDR2 ANQGSEA.